The next 7 T cell receptor beta chains were all read from a single sample in a study of blood T cell repertoires in COVID-19. Clones were read by immunoSEQ multiplex PCR, and TCRdb kept only the in-frame ones, dropping some. This sample yields more than 150,000 clones, of which about nine tenths are seen a single time; around 2.4% belongs to the top ten. Sequenced sample: PBMCs or T cells enriched from blood (not recorded which). Every receptor here comes from a woman aged 30 to 39 who had recovered from COVID-19.

This clone has a handful of counts. The chain employs TRBV7-9 and TRBJ1-2; perhaps TRBD1 as D (5 bases). V was clipped by 4 bases and J by 6 bases, with 24 bases between them. This CDR3 has 17 amino acids. Germline V gives CDR1 SEHNR, CDR2 FQNEAQ (reference sequence). The CDR3 sequence is CASSSHFGVGATDGYTF. For the CDR3, the DNA is TGTGCCAGCAGCTCCCATTTCGGAGTTGGGGCTACGGATGGCTACACCTTC.

The chain joins TRBV4-3 to TRBJ1-1; possibly TRBD1 for D (6 bases). Trimming removed 1 base at V and 3 bases at J, with 12 bases between. This CDR3 is 15 amino acids long. From germline, CDR1 is LGHNA and CDR2 YSLEER. This chain's CDR3 is CASSQVGYRDTEAFF. CDR3 in DNA: TGCGCCAGCAGCCAAGTAGGTTACAGGGACACTGAAGCTTTCTTT.

The chain links TRBV19 to TRBJ1-5; 7 positions agree with TRBD1. Trimming at V came to 0 bases and at J to 2 bases, leaving 1 base not matched to a gene. Per germline, CDR1 LNHDA and CDR2 SQIVND (reference sequence). The CDR3 spans 15 residues. The CDR3 bases are TGTGCCAGTAGTATAGACGGACAGGGCAATCAGCCCCAGCATTTT. Protein product: CASSIDGQGNQPQHF.

This chain links TRBV4-3 with TRBJ1-2, with TRBD1 matching over 8 bases. With V trimmed by 1 base and J by 6 bases, 10 bases remained unmatched. This CDR3 spans 16 amino acids. Germline CDR1 LGHNA, CDR2 YSLEER. The CDR3 DNA sequence: TGCGCCAGCAGCCAAGTAGGGGCAGGGGGCAGGGATGGCTACACCTTC. This sequence encodes CASSQVGAGGRDGYTF.

This chain connects TRBV6-2 or TRBV6-3 to TRBJ2-2; D is possibly TRBD2 (5 bases). Trimming took 5 bases from V and 2 from J, leaving 9 bases between them. Germline V CDR1 and CDR2: MNHEY, SVGEGT. The CDR3 contains 14 residues. CDR3 sequence: CASSDGVNTGELFF. The CDR3 bases are TGTGCCAGCAGTGACGGGGTCAACACCGGGGAGCTGTTTTTT.

CDR3 bases: TGCGCCAGCAGCCAAGACAGGGGCTATGGCTACACCTTC. Translating gives CASSQDRGYGYTF. The chain joins TRBV4-3 to TRBJ1-2; D possibly corresponds to TRBD1 (6 bases). The germline gives CDR1 LGHNA, CDR2 YSLEER. V dropped 0 bases and J dropped 4 bases, with 6 bases sitting between them. The CDR3 totals 13 residues.

V usage is TRBV9 and J usage is TRBJ1-2, with a tentative D call TRBD1 (6 bases). Germline V lookup: CDR1 SGDLS, CDR2 YYNGEE. Trimming removed 0 bases at V and 3 bases at J, with 9 bases between. The CDR3 length is 14 residues. This CDR3 is CASSVDPGDYGYTF. In DNA, the CDR3 is TGTGCCAGCAGCGTAGATCCAGGGGACTATGGCTACACCTTC.